This is a list of T cell receptor beta chains from one sample in a study of PD-1 blockade in mismatch repair-deficient tumors. Data came from immunoSEQ multiplex PCR; TCRdb stores just in-frame clones and leaves some out. Of about 120,000 clones listed, around three quarters are singletons. The sequencing used peripheral blood, collected just over 59 weeks after starting pembrolizumab. These receptors were obtained from an adult with mismatch repair-deficient cancer. Both conserved end residues are part of each CDR3. The order of the fields is clone size, J gene, V gene, D gene, CDR3 protein, CDR3 DNA. A D gene is named only where the DNA matches it firmly. Size values are once, few and many counts, or a class for expanded clones, and some rows have none.

>-|TRBJ2-5|TRBV6-1|-
CASSEVVYQETQYF
TGTGCCAGCAGTGAGGTTGTTTACCAAGAGACCCAGTACTTC
>-|TRBJ2-5|TRBV7-8|-
CASSLAWERETQYF
TGTGCCAGCAGCTTAGCCTGGGAGCGTGAGACCCAGTACTTC
>-|TRBJ2-7|TRBV6-5|-
CASTSRRAFYEQYF
TGTGCCAGCACCTCAAGACGTGCTTTCTACGAGCAGTACTTC
>-|TRBJ1-3|TRBV14|-
CASSQGLAGNTIYF
TGTGCCAGCAGCCAGGGTCTTGCTGGAAACACCATATATTTT
>-|TRBJ2-1|TRBV9|TRBD2
CASSVLGASGGNNEQFF
TGTGCCAGCAGCGTCCTCGGGGCTAGCGGAGGGAACAATGAGCAGTTCTTC
>-|TRBJ1-2|TRBV29-1|-
CSANYGYTF
TGCAGCGCTAACTATGGCTACACCTTC
>-|TRBJ1-2|TRBV5-6|-
CASSLPSLTNYGYTF
TGTGCCAGCAGCTTGCCCAGCCTGACTAACTATGGCTACACCTTC
>once|TRBJ1-2|TRBV6-5|-
CASSYSRGAGYTF
TGTGCCAGCAGTTACTCGCGAGGGGCTGGCTACACCTTC
>-|TRBJ2-7|TRBV6-6|TRBD1
CASTLDRAYEQYF
TGTGCCAGCACCCTGGACAGGGCCTACGAGCAGTACTTC
>once|TRBJ1-2|TRBV5-1|TRBD1
CASSDDRAAGYTF
TGCGCCAGCAGCGACGACAGGGCGGCTGGCTACACCTTC
>-|TRBJ2-5|TRBV7-9|TRBD2
CASSSGTSVLETQYF
TGTGCCAGCAGCTCAGGGACTAGCGTGCTGGAGACCCAGTACTTC
>-|TRBJ1-1|TRBV6-5|TRBD1
CASTQGAWTEAFF
TGTGCCAGCACTCAGGGGGCTTGGACTGAAGCTTTCTTT
>-|TRBJ2-2|TRBV10-2|TRBD2
CASSGLAGGTGELFF
TGCGCCAGCAGCGGACTAGCGGGAGGGACCGGGGAGCTGTTTTTT
>-|TRBJ2-1|TRBV27|-
CATFASAGSYNEQFF
TGTGCCACCTTTGCGTCAGCAGGATCATACAATGAGCAGTTCTTC
>-|TRBJ2-7|TRBV7-8|-
CASSLGGRTLTYEQYF
TGTGCCAGCAGCCTAGGAGGACGGACCCTCACCTACGAGCAGTACTTC
>-|TRBJ2-1|TRBV11-2|TRBD2
CASSLDRGRPHNEQFF
TGTGCCAGCAGCTTAGACCGCGGGAGGCCCCACAATGAGCAGTTCTTC
>-|TRBJ2-3|TRBV5-4|-
CASSYGVSADTQYF
TGTGCCAGCAGCTACGGTGTGTCGGCAGATACGCAGTATTTT
>-|TRBJ2-1|TRBV28|-
CASRAGVGNEQFF
TGTGCCAGCAGGGCCGGGGTGGGGAATGAGCAGTTCTTC
>once|TRBJ2-5|TRBV7-9|-
CASSLSAYQETQYF
TGTGCCAGCAGCTTATCGGCATACCAAGAGACCCAGTACTTC
>-|TRBJ2-3|TRBV23-1|TRBD2
CASSQSLAPSGGVLDTQYF
TGCGCCAGCAGTCAATCCCTTGCCCCTAGCGGGGGTGTCCTAGATACGCAGTATTTT
>-|TRBJ2-4|TRBV18|-
CASSRRTDLAKNIQYF
TGTGCCAGCTCACGGCGGACAGATCTAGCCAAAAACATTCAGTACTTC
>-|TRBJ1-1|TRBV25-1|-
CASSDIQNPGGYTEAFF
TGTGCCAGCAGTGACATTCAAAACCCCGGAGGGTACACTGAAGCTTTCTTT
>-|TRBJ2-2|TRBV11-2|-
CASSLNPSNTGELFF
TGTGCCAGCAGCTTAAACCCTTCGAACACCGGGGAGCTGTTTTTT
>-|TRBJ2-2|TRBV2|-
CASSVETKNTGELFF
TGTGCCAGCAGTGTCGAGACTAAGAACACCGGGGAGCTGTTTTTT
>-|TRBJ2-7|TRBV5-1|TRBD1
CASSLLGDRAGEQYF
TGCGCCAGCAGCTTGTTAGGGGACAGGGCCGGCGAGCAGTACTTC
>-|TRBJ2-7|TRBV15|TRBD2
CATSSSGHSYEQYF
TGTGCCACCAGCAGTAGCGGGCACTCCTACGAGCAGTACTTC
>few|TRBJ2-1|TRBV5-1|-
CASSGYEQFF
TGCGCCAGCAGCGGGTATGAGCAGTTCTTC
>-|TRBJ1-1|TRBV7-8|TRBD1
CASSPGTGGTEAFF
TGTGCCAGCAGCCCGGGGACAGGGGGCACTGAAGCTTTCTTT
>-|TRBJ2-6|TRBV30|TRBD1
CAWSFGGTGSSGANVLTF
TGTGCCTGGAGTTTTGGAGGGACAGGGAGCTCTGGGGCCAACGTCCTGACTTTC
>-|TRBJ1-4|TRBV30|TRBD1
CAWRAPGTGWRQSLEKLFF
TGTGCCTGGAGAGCCCCGGGGACAGGTTGGCGACAGTCACTTGAAAAACTGTTTTTT
>-|TRBJ1-1|TRBV7-8|-
CASSLRAGEAFF
TGTGCCAGCAGCCTCCGCGCGGGGGAAGCTTTCTTT
>few|TRBJ2-7|TRBV19|TRBD1
CASSIGQGYEQYF
TGTGCCAGTAGTATAGGACAGGGATACGAGCAGTACTTC
>-|TRBJ2-7|TRBV7-9|-
CASSFQSYEQYF
TGTGCCAGCAGCTTCCAGTCCTACGAGCAGTACTTC
>-|TRBJ2-4|TRBV21-1|-
CASRKGEREGLAKNIQYF
TGTGCCAGCAGGAAGGGGGAGCGGGAGGGCCTGGCCAAAAACATTCAGTACTTC
>-|TRBJ1-2|TRBV6-4|-
CASSEENHQSYGYTF
TGTGCCAGCAGTGAGGAGAACCACCAGAGCTATGGCTACACCTTC
>-|TRBJ2-1|TRBV11-3|-
CASSLDPTSVGVSSYNEQFF
TGTGCCAGCAGCTTAGATCCCACCAGCGTGGGGGTATCCTCCTACAATGAGCAGTTCTTC
>-|TRBJ2-1|TRBV13|-
CASRRLSVADNEQFF
TGTGCCAGCAGGCGCCTTTCGGTCGCTGACAATGAGCAGTTCTTC
>-|TRBJ2-2|TRBV6-6|-
CASRRDLNTGELFF
TGTGCCAGCAGGCGGGACTTAAACACTGGGGAGCTGTTTTTT
>many|TRBJ2-5|TRBV5-6|TRBD1
CASSRYGTGTYQETQYF
TGTGCCAGTAGCCGCTACGGGACAGGCACGTACCAAGAGACCCAGTACTTC
>-|TRBJ2-7|TRBV11-2|TRBD2
CASSLFARVAGITYEQYF
TGTGCCAGCAGCTTATTCGCTAGGGTAGCGGGGATCACCTACGAGCAGTACTTC
>-|TRBJ2-2|TRBV7-9|-
CATPGQGGNRNTGELFF
TGTGCCACCCCTGGGCAAGGCGGAAATAGGAACACCGGGGAGCTGTTTTTT
>-|TRBJ1-1|TRBV6-1|-
CASSERSLEAFF
TGTGCCAGCAGTGAAAGATCACTCGAAGCTTTCTTT
>-|TRBJ1-5|TRBV2|-
CASSREGPQHF
TGTGCCAGCTCAAGAGAGGGACCCCAGCATTTT
>-|TRBJ2-7|TRBV27|-
CASSSSMEQYF
TGTGCCAGCAGTTCCTCGATGGAGCAGTACTTC
>-|TRBJ1-5|TRBV10-3|TRBD1
CAISRDRGHSNQPQHF
TGTGCCATCAGTCGTGACAGGGGGCATAGCAATCAGCCCCAGCATTTT